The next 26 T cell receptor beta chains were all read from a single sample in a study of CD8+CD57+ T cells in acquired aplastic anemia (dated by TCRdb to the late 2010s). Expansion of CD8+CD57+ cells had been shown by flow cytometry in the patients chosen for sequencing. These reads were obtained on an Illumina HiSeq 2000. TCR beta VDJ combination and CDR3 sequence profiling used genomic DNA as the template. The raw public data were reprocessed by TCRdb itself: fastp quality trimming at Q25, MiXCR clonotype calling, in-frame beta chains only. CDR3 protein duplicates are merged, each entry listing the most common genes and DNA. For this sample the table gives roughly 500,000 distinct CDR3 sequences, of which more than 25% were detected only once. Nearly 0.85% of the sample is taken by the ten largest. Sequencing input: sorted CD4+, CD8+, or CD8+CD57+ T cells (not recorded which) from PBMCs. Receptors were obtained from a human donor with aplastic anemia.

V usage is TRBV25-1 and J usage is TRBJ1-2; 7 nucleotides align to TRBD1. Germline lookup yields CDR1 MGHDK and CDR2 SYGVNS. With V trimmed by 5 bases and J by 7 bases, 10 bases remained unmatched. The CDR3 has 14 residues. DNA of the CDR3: TGTGCCAGCAGTTCCGTGGGACAGCGATCTGGCTACACCTTC. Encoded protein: CASSSVGQRSGYTF.

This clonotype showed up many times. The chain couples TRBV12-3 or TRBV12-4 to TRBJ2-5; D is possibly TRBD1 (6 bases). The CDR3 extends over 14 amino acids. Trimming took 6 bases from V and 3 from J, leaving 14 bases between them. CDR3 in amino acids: CASRPGQSKETQYF. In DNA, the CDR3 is TGTGCCAGCAGACCTGGACAGTCGAAAGAGACCCAGTACTTC.

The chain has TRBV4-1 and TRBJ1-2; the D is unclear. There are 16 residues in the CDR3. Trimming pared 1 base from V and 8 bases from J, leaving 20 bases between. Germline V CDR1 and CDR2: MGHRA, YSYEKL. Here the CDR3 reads CASSQATGRSGSGYTF. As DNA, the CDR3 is TGCGCCAGCAGCCAAGCGACGGGCCGGTCGGGCTCGGGCTACACCTTC.

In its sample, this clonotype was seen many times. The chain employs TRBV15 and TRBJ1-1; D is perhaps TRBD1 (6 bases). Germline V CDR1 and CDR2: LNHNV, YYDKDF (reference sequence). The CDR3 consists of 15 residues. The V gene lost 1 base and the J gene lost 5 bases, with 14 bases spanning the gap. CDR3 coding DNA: TGTGCCACCAGCAGAGCAGGGGCGATGAGGACTGAAGCTTTCTTT. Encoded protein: CATSRAGAMRTEAFF.

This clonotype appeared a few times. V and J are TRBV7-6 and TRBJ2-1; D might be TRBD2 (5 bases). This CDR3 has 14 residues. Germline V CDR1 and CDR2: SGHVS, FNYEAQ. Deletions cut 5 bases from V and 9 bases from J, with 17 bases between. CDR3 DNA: TGTGCCAGCAGCCCCTTTGGGAGTGTCAGTGAGCAGTTCTTC. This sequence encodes CASSPFGSVSEQFF. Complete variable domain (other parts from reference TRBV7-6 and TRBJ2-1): GAGVSQSPRYKVTKRGQDVALRCDPISGHVSLYWYRQALGQGPEFLTYFNYEAQQDKSGLPNDRFSAERPEGSISTLTIQRTEQRDSAMYRCASSPFGSVSEQFFGPGTRLTVL.

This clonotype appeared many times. CDR3 in amino acids: CASSAGQLWNEQYF. In nucleotides, the CDR3 is TGTGCCAGCAGCGCAGGACAGCTTTGGAACGAGCAGTACTTC. This sequence joins TRBV9 and TRBJ2-7; possibly TRBD1 for D (6 bases). CDR3 length: 14 residues. The germline CDR1 and CDR2 sequences are SGDLS and YYNGEE. V lost 3 bases and J 5 bases, leaving 15 bases between the germline ends.

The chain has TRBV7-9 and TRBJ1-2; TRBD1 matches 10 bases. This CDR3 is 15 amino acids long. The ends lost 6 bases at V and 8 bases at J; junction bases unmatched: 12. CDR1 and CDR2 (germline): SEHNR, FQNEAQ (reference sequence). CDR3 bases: TGTGCCAGCAGACACGAACCGGGACAGGGGACAGGCTACACCTTC. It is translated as CASRHEPGQGTGYTF. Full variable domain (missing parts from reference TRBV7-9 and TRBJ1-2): DTGVSQNPRHKITKRGQNVTFRCDPISEHNRLYWYRQTLGQGPEFLTYFQNEAQLEKSRLLSDRFSAERPKGSFSTLEIQRTEQGDSAMYLCASRHEPGQGTGYTFGSGTRLTVV.

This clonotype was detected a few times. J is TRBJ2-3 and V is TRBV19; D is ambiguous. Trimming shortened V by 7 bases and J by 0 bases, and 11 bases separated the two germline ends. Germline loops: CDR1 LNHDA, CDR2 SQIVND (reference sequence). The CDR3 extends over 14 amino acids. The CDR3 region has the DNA TGTGCCAGTAAAGCGAACCCCAGCACAGATACGCAGTATTTT. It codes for CASKANPSTDTQYF. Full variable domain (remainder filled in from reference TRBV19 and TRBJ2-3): DGGITQSPKYLFRKEGQNVTLSCEQNLNHDAMYWYRQDPGQGLRLIYYSQIVNDFQKGDIAEGYSVSREKKESFPLTVTSAQKNPTAFYLCASKANPSTDTQYFGPGTRLTVL.

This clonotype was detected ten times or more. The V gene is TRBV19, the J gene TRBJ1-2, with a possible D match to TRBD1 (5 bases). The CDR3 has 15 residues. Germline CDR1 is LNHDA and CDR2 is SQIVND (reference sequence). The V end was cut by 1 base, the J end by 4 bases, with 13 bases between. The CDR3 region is CASSIAQGGAYGYTF. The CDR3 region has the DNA TGTGCCAGTAGTATAGCTCAGGGAGGGGCCTATGGCTACACCTTC.

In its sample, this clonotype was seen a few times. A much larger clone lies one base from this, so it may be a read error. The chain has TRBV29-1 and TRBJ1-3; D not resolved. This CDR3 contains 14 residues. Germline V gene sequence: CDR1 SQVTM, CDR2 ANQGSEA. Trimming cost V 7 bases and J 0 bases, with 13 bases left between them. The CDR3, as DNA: TGCAGCGGCCTACGGGGAGGCTCTGGAAACACCATATATTTT. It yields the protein CSGLRGGSGNTIYF.

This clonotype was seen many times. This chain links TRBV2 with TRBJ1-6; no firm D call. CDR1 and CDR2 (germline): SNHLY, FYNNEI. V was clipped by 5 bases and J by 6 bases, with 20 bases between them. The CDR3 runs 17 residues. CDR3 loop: CASSPRLTLASNSPLHF. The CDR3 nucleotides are TGTGCCAGCAGTCCCCGACTGACCCTCGCCTCTAATTCACCCCTCCACTTT.

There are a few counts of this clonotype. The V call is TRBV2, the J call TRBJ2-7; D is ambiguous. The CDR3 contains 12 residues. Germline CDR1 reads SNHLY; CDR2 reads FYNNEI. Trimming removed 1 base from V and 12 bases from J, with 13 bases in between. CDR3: CASSEGGRQPYF. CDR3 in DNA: TGTGCCAGCAGTGAAGGTGGCAGGCAGCCGTACTTC.

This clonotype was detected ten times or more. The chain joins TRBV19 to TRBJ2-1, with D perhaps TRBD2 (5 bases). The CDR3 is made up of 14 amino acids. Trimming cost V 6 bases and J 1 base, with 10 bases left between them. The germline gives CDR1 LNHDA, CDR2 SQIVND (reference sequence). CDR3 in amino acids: CASSRLLSYNEQFF. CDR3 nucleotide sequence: TGTGCCAGTAGCCGACTATTATCCTACAATGAGCAGTTCTTC.

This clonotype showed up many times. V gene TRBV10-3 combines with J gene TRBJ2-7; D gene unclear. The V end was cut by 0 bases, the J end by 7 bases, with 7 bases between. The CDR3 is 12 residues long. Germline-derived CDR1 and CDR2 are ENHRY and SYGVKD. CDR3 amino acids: CAISESILEQYF. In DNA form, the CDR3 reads TGTGCCATCAGTGAGTCGATTCTTGAGCAGTACTTC.

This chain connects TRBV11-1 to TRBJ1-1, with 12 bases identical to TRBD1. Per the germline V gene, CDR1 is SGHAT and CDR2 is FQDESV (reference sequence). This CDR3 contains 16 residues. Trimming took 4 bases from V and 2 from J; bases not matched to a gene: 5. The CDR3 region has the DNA TGTGCCAGCAGCTCCGCCGGGACAGGGGGCAACACTGAAGCTTTCTTT. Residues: CASSSAGTGGNTEAFF.

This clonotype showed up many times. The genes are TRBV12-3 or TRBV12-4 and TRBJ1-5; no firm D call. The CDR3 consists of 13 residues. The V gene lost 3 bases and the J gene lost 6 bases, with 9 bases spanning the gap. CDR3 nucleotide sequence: TGTGCCAGCAGTTTTCGGAGTCTTCAGCCCCAGCATTTT. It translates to CASSFRSLQPQHF.

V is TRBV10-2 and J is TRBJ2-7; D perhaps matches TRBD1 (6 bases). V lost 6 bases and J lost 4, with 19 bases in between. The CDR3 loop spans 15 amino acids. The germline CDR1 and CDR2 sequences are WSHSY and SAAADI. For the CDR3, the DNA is TGCGCCAGCAGCCAGGACCCGCAGGGGATTTACGAGCAGTACTTC. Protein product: CASSQDPQGIYEQYF.

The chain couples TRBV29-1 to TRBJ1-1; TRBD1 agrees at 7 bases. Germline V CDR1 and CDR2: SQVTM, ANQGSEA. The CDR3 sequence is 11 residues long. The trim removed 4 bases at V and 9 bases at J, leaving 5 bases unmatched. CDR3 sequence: CSVAGGVQAFF. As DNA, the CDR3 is TGCAGCGTTGCAGGGGGGGTACAAGCTTTCTTT.

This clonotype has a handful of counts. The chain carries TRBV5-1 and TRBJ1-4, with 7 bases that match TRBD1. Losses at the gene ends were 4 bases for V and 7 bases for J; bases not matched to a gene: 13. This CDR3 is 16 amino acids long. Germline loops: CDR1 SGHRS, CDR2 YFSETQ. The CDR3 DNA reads TGCGCCAGCAGCACCGGGACAGCCTCTTCAGGTGAAAAACTGTTTTTT. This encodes CASSTGTASSGEKLFF.

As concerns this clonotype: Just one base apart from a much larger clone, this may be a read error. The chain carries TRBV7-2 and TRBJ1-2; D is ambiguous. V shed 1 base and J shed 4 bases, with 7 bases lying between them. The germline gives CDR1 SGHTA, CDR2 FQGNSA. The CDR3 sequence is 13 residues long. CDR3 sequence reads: CASSLDTSYGYTF. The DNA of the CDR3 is TGTGCCAGCAGCTTAGACACTAGCTATGGCTACACCTTC. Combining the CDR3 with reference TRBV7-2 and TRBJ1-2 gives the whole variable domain GAGVSQSPSNKVTEKGKDVELRCDPISGHTALYWYRQSLGQGLEFLIYFQGNSAPDKSGLPSDRFSAERTGGSVSTLTIQRTQQEDSAVYLCASSLDTSYGYTFGSGTRLTVV.

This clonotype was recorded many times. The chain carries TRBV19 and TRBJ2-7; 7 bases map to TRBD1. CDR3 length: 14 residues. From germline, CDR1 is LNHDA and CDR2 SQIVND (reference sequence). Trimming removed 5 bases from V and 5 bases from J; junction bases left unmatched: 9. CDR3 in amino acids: CASSSKTGLNEQYF. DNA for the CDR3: TGTGCCAGTAGTTCAAAGACAGGGCTTAACGAGCAGTACTTC.

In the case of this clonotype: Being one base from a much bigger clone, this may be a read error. The CDR3: CASRAETSPYNEQFF. As DNA, the CDR3 is TGTGCCAGTAGGGCCGAGACTAGCCCCTACAATGAGCAGTTCTTC. J is TRBJ2-1 and V is TRBV19; 7 nucleotides agree with TRBD2. The germline CDR1 and CDR2 sequences are LNHDA and SQIVND (reference sequence). This CDR3 contains 15 residues. J lost 2 bases, V lost 6 bases, and 7 bases had no gene match.

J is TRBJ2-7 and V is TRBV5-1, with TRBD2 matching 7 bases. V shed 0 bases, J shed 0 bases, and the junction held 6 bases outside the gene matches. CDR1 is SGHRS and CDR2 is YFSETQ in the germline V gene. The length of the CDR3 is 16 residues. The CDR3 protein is CASSLGSGGLSYEQYF. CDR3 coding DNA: TGCGCCAGCAGCTTGGGGTCGGGAGGCCTCTCCTACGAGCAGTACTTC.

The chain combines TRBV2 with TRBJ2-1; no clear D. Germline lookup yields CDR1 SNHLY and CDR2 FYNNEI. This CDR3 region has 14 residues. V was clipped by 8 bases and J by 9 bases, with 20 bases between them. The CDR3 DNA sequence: TGTGCCAGCGTCGGAGACCCTCTGATGCCTGAGCAGTTCTTC. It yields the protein CASVGDPLMPEQFF.

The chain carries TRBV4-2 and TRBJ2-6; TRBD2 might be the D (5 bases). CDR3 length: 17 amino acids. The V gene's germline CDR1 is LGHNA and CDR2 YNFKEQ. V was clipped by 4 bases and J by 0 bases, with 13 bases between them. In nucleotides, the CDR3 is TGTGCCAGCAGCCGGACTCGCACACTCTCTGGGGCCAACGTCCTGACTTTC. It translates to CASSRTRTLSGANVLTF.

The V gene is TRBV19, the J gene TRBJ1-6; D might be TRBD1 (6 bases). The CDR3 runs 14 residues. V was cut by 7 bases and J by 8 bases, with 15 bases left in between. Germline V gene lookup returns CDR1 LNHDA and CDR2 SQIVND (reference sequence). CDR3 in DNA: TGTGCCAGTAACGGCGAATGGGGGCATTCACCCCTCCACTTT. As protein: CASNGEWGHSPLHF.